This T cell receptor beta chain was captured in a study of identical twins. TCRdb reprocessed the 5' RACE reads with MiXCR, giving one entry per CDR3 protein. The profile shows under 900,000 distinct CDR3 sequences, around a sixth of them singletons. This CDR3 has 14 amino acids. Germline values: CDR1 MNHEY, CDR2 SMNVEV (reference sequence). Losses at the gene ends were 3 bases for V and 6 bases for J; bases not matched to a gene: 7. This sample also belongs to another study, concerning T cells expressing NK-cell markers.

This sequence originates from a woman aged 18-35 years in good health. The specimen was PBMCs. This chain joins TRBV27 and TRBJ2-7; 8 nucleotides line up with TRBD1. CDR3: CASSFDRGTGEQYF. The CDR3 nucleotides are TGTGCCAGCAGTTTCGACAGGGGCACGGGCGAGCAGTACTTC.